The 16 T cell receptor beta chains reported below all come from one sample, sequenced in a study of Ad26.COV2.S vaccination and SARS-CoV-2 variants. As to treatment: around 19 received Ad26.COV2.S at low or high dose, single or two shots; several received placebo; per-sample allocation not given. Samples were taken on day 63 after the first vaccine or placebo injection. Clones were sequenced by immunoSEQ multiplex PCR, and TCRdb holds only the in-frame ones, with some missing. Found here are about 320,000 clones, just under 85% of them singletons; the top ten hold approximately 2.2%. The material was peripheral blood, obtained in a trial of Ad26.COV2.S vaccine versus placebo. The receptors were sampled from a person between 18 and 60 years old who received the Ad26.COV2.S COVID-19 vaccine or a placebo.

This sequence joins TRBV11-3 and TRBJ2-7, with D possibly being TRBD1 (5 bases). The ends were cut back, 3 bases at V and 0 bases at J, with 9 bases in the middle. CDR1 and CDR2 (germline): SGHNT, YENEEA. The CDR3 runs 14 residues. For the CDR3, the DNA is TGTGCCAGCAGCTTTACAGGCAGCTCCTACGAGCAGTACTTC. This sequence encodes CASSFTGSSYEQYF.

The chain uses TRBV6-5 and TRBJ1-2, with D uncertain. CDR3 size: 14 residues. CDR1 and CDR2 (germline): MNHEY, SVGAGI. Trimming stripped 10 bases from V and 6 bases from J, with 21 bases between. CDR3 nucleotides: TGTGCCACCACGCCGCGAGGGAACTATGATGGCTACACCTTC. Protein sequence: CATTPRGNYDGYTF.

CDR3: CASSLDRVSYEQYF. The DNA of the CDR3 is TGTGCCAGCAGCTTAGATCGGGTCTCCTACGAGCAGTACTTC. The V gene is TRBV11-2, the J gene TRBJ2-7, with D hard to call. Trimming left V 0 bases short and J 0 bases short, with 6 bases between. Germline CDR1 and CDR2: SGHAT and FQNNGV. The CDR3 contains 14 residues.

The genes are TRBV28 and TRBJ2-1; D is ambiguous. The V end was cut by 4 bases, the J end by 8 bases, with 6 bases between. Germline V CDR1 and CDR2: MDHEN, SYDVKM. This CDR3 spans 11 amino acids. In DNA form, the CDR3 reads TGTGCCAGCAGTTCCCTGGATGAGCAGTTCTTC. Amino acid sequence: CASSSLDEQFF.

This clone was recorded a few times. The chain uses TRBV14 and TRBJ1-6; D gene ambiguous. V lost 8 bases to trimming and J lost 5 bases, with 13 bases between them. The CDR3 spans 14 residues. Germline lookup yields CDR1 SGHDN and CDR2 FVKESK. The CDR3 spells CASRHLPDNSPLHF. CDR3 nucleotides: TGTGCCAGCCGGCATTTACCTGATAATTCACCCCTCCACTTT.

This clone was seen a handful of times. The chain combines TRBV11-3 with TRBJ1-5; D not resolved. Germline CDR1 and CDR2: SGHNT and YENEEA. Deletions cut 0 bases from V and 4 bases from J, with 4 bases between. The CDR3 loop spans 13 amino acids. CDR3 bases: TGTGCCAGCAGCTTAGATAGGAATCAGCCCCAGCATTTT. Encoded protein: CASSLDRNQPQHF. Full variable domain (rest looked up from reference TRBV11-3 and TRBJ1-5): EAGVVQSPRYKIIEKKQPVAFWCNPISGHNTLYWYLQNLGQGPELLIRYENEEAVDDSQLPKDRFSAERLKGVDSTLKIQPAELGDSAVYLCASSLDRNQPQHFGDGTRLSIL.

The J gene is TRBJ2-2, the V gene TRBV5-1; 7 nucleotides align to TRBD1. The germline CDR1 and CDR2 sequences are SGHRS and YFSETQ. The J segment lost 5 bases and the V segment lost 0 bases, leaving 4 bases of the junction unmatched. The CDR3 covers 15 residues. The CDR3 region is CASSLATQGTGELFF. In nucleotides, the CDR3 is TGCGCCAGCAGCTTGGCTACACAGGGGACCGGGGAGCTGTTTTTT.

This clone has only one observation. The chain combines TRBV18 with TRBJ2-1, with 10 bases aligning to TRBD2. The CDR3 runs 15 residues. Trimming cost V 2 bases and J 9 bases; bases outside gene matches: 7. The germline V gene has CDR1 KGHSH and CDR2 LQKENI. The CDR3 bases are TGTGCCAGCTCACCAACCAGCGGGGGGGTCGGTGAGCAGTTCTTC. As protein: CASSPTSGGVGEQFF.

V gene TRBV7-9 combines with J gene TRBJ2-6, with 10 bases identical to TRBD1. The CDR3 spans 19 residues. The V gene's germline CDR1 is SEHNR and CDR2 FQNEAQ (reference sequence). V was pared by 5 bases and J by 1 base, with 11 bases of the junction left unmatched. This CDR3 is CASSPFGQGELSGANVLTF. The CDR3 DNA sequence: TGTGCCAGCAGCCCCTTTGGACAGGGGGAACTATCTGGGGCCAACGTCCTGACTTTC.

This chain's CDR3 is CASRAGTGGRVGTEAFF. The DNA for the CDR3 is TGCGCCAGCAGGGCCGGGACAGGGGGCCGGGTGGGTACTGAAGCTTTCTTT. The genes are TRBV5-1 and TRBJ1-1; TRBD1 agrees at 12 bases. Trimming cost V 5 bases and J 5 bases; bases outside gene matches: 13. Germline CDR1 SGHRS, CDR2 YFSETQ. The CDR3 is made up of 17 amino acids.

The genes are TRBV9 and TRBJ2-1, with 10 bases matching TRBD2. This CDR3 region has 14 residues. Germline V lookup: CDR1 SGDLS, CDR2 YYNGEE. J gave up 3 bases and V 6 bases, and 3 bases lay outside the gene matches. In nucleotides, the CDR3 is TGTGCCAGCAATCCTAGCGGGGGCTACAATGAGCAGTTCTTC. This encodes CASNPSGGYNEQFF.

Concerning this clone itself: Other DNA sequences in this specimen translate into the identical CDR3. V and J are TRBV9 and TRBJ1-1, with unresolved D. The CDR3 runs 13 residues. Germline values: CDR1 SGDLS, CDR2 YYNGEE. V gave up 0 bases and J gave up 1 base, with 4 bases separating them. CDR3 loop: CASSVAGNTEAFF. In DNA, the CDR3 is TGTGCCAGCAGCGTAGCCGGGAACACTGAAGCTTTCTTT.

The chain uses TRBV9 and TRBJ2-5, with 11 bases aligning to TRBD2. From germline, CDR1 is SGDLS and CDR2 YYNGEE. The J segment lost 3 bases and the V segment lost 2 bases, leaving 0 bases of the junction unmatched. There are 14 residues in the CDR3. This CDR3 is CASSVSGGEETQYF. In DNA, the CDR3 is TGTGCCAGCAGCGTTAGCGGGGGGGAAGAGACCCAGTACTTC.

CDR3: CSVGVAEQFF. The CDR3 nucleotides are TGCAGCGTGGGGGTAGCGGAGCAGTTCTTC. The chain recombines TRBV29-1 with TRBJ2-1, with D perhaps assigned TRBD1 or TRBD2 (5 bases each). Deletions cut 6 bases from V and 10 bases from J, with 10 bases between. The CDR3 totals 10 residues. CDR1 is SQVTM, CDR2 ANQGSEA, per germline.

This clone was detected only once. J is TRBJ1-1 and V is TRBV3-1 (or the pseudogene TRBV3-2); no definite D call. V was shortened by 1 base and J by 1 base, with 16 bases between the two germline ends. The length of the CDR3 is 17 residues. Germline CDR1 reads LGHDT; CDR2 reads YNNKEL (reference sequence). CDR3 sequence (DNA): TGTGCCAGCAGCCAAGTTTTTCGTACAGATAGGAACACTGAAGCTTTCTTT. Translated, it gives CASSQVFRTDRNTEAFF.

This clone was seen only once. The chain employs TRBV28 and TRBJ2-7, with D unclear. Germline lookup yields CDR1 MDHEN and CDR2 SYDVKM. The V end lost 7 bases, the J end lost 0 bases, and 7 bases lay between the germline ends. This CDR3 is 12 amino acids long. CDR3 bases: TGTGCCAGCACCAGGAGCTCCTACGAGCAGTACTTC. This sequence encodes CASTRSSYEQYF.